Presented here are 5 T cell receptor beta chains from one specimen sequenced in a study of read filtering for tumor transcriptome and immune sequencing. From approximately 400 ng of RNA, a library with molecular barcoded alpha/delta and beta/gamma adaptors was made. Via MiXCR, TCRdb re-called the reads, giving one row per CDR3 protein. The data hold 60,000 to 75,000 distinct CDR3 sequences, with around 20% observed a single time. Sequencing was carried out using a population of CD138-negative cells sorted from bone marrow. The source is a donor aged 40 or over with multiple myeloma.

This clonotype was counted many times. CDR3 nucleotides: TGTGCCAGCAGCTTCGGTCGAGGGACTAACTATGGCTACACCTTC. Translating gives CASSFGRGTNYGYTF. The chain links TRBV11-2 to TRBJ1-2; D is unclear. CDR3 length: 15 residues. V lost 3 bases to trimming and J lost 0 bases, with 11 bases between them. CDR1 is SGHAT and CDR2 is FQNNGV in the germline V gene.

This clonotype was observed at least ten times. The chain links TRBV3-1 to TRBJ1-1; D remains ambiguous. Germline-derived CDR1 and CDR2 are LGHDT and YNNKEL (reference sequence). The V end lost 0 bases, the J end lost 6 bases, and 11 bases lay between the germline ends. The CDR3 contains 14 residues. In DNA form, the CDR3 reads TGTGCCAGCAGCCAAGAGGCGGGCGTAGCTGAAGCTTTCTTT. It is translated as CASSQEAGVAEAFF.

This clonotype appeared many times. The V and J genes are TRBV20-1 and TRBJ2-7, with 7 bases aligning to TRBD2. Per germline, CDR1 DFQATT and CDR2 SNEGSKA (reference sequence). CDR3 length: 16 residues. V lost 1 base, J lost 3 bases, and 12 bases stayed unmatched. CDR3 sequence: CSARVNLLAPYYEQYF. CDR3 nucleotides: TGCAGTGCTAGAGTCAACCTACTAGCGCCATACTACGAGCAGTACTTC.

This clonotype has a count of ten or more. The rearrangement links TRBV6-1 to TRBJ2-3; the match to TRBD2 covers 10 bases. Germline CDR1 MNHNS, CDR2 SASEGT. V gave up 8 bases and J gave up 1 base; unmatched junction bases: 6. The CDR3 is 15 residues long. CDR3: CASLRLAGGTDTQYF. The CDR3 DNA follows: TGTGCCAGCCTCCGGCTAGCGGGGGGCACAGATACGCAGTATTTT.

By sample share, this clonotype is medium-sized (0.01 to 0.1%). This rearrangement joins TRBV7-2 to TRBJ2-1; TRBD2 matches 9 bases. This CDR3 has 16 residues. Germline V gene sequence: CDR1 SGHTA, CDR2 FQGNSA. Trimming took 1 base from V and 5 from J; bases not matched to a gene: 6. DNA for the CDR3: TGTGCCAGCAGCTTAGATGGCGGGAGGGCCGACAATGAGCAGTTCTTC. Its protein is CASSLDGGRADNEQFF.